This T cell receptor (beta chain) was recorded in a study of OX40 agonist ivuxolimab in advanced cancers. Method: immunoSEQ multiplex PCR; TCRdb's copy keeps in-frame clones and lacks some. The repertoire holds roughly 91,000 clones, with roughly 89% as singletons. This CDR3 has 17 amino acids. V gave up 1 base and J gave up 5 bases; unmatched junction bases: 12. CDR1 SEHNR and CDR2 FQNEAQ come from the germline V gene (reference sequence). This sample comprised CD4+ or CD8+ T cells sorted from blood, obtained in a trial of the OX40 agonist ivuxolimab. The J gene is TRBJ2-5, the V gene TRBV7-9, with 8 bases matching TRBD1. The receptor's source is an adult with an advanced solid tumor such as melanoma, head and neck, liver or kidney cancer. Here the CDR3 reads CASSLGDRGGSRETQYF. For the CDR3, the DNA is TGTGCCAGCAGCTTAGGTGACAGGGGTGGTAGTCGGGAGACCCAGTACTTC.